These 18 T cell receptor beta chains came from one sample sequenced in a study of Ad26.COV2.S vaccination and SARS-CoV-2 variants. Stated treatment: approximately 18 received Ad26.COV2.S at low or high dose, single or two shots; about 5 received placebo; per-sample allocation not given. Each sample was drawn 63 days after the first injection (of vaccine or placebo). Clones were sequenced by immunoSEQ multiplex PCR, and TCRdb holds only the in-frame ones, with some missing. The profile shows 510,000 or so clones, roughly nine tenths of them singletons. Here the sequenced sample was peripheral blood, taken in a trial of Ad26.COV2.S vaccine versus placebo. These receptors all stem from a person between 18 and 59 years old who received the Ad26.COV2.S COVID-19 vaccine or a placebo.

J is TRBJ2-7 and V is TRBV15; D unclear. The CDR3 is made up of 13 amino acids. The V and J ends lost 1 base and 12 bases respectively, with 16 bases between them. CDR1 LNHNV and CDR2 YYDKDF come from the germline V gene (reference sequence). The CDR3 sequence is CATSRALDMALYF. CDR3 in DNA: TGTGCCACCAGCAGAGCCTTAGACATGGCGTTGTACTTC.

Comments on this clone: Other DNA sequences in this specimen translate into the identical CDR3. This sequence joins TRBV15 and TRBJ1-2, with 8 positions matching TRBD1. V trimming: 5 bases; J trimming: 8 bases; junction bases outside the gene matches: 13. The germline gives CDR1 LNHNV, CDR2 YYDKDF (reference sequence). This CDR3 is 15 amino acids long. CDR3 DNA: TGTGCCACCAGCCGCCCTGGACAGGGCCCTAACGGCTACACCTTC. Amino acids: CATSRPGQGPNGYTF.

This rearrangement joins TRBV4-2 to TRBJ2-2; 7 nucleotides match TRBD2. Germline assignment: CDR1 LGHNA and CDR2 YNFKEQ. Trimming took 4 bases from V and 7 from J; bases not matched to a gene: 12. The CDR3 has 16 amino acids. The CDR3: CASSPVREGRFGELFF. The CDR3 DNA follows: TGTGCCAGCAGCCCTGTGAGGGAGGGCCGGTTCGGGGAGCTGTTTTTT.

CDR3 DNA: TGTGCCAGCAGCGTAGAGCCGGCCGGGTCCTACGAGCAGTACTTC. Encoded protein: CASSVEPAGSYEQYF. The rearrangement uses TRBV9 and TRBJ2-7; D gene ambiguous. This CDR3 comprises 15 residues. Germline V gives CDR1 SGDLS, CDR2 YYNGEE. Trimming removed 0 bases from V and 1 base from J, with 11 bases in between.

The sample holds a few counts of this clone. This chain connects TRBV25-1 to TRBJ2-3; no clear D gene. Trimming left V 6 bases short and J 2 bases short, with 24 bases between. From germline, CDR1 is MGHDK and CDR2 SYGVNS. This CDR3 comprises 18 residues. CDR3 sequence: CASSSITQSAPFTDTQYF. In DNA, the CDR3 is TGTGCCAGCAGCTCAATAACCCAATCCGCGCCATTCACAGATACGCAGTATTTT. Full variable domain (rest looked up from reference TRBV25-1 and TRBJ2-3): EADIYQTPRYLVIGTGKKITLECSQTMGHDKMYWYQQDPGMELHLIHYSYGVNSTEKGDLSSESTVSRIRTEHFPLTLESARPSHTSQYLCASSSITQSAPFTDTQYFGPGTRLTVL.

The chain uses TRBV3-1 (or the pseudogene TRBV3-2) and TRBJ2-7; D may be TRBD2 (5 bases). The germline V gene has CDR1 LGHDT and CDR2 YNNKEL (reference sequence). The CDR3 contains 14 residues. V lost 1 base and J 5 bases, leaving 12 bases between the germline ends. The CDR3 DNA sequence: TGTGCCAGCAGCCAAGGGCTAAGGGAGAACGAGCAGTACTTC. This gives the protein CASSQGLRENEQYF.

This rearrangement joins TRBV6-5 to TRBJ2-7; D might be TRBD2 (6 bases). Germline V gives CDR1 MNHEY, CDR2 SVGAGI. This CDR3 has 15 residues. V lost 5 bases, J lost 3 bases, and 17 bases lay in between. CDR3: CASSTFGTSDYEQYF. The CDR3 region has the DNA TGTGCCAGCAGTACTTTTGGGACTTCCGACTACGAGCAGTACTTC.

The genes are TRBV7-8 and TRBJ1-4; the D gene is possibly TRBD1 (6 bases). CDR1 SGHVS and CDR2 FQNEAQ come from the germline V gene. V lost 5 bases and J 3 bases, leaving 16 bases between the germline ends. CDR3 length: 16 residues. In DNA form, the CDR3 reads TGTGCCAGCAGCCCCTACAGGGTAGAGGCTAATGAAAAACTGTTTTTT. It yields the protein CASSPYRVEANEKLFF.

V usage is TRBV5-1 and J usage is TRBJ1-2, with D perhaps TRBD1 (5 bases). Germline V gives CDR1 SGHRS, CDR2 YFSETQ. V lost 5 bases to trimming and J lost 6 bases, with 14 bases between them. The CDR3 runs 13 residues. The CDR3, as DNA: TGCGCCAGCAGGCCGGCGGCAGGGAATGGCTACACCTTC. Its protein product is CASRPAAGNGYTF.

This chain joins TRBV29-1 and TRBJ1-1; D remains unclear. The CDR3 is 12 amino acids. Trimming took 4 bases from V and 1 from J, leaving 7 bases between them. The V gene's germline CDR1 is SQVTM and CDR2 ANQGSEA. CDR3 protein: CSVVQRNTEAFF. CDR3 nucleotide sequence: TGCAGCGTTGTTCAGAGGAACACTGAAGCTTTCTTT.

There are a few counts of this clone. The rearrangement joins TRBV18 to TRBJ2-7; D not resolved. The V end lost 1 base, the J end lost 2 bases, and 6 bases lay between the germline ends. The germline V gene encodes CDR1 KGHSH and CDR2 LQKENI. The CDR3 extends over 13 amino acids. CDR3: CASSPQAAYEQYF. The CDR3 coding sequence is TGTGCCAGCTCACCACAGGCAGCCTACGAGCAGTACTTC.

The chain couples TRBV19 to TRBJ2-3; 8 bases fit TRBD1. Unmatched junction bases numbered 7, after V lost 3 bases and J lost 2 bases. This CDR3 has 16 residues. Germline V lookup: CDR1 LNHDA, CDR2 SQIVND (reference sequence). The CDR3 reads CASSIGGTGDTDTQYF. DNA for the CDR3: TGTGCCAGTAGTATTGGGGGGACAGGTGACACAGATACGCAGTATTTT.

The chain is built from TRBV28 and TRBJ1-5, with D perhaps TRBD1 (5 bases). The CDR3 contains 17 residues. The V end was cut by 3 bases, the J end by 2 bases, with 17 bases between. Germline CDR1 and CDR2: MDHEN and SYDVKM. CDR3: CASSLFVGLGGNQPQHF. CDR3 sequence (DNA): TGTGCCAGCAGTTTGTTTGTCGGCTTGGGGGGCAATCAGCCCCAGCATTTT.

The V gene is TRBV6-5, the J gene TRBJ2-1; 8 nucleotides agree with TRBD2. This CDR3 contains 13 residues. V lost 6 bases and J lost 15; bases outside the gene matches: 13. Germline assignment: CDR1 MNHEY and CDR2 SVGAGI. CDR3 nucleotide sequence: TGTGCCAGCAGCCGAATCCCGGGACTAGTCTTGTTCTTC. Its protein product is CASSRIPGLVLFF.

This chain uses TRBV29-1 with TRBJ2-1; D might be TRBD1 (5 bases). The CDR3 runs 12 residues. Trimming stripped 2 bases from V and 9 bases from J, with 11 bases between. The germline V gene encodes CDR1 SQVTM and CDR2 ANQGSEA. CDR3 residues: CSVEPTVGEQFF. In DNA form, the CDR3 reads TGCAGCGTTGAACCGACAGTGGGTGAGCAGTTCTTC.

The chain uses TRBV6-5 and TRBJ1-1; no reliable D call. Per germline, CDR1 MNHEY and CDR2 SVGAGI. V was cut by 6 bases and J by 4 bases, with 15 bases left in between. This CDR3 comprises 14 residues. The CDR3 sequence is CASRRGLPSTEAFF. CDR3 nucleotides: TGTGCCAGCAGACGAGGACTCCCGAGCACTGAAGCTTTCTTT.

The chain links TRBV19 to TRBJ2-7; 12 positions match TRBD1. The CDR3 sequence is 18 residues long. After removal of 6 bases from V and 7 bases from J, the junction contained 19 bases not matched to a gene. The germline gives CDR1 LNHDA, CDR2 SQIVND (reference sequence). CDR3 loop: CASSRTGTGGAVSREQYF. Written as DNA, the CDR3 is TGTGCCAGTAGCCGCACCGGGACAGGGGGCGCCGTATCGCGTGAGCAGTACTTC.

CDR3 amino acids: CASKNRAGELNEQFF. The CDR3 DNA is TGTGCCAGCAAAAATCGAGCGGGAGAGCTAAATGAGCAGTTCTTC. The chain has TRBV2 and TRBJ2-1; 8 positions match TRBD2. After removal of 7 bases from V and 7 bases from J, the junction contained 12 bases not matched to a gene. CDR1 and CDR2 (germline): SNHLY, FYNNEI. The CDR3 length is 15 residues.